The 25 T cell receptor beta chains below all came from one sample that was sequenced in a study of T cell responses to AZD1222 COVID-19 vaccine. Sequenced by immunoSEQ multiplex PCR; TCRdb stores in-frame clones only, minus some. The table records approximately 140,000 clones, 80% to 95% of them present only once. The starting material was peripheral blood, obtained 28 days after the second AZD1222 dose. These receptors were taken from an adult who received the AZD1222 COVID-19 vaccine.

This chain connects TRBV7-9 to TRBJ1-3; no firm D call. Germline V gives CDR1 SEHNR, CDR2 FQNEAQ (reference sequence). The length of the CDR3 is 14 residues. V dropped 7 bases and J dropped 3 bases, with 13 bases sitting between them. The CDR3 region has the DNA TGTGCCAGCACCTTGGACCACATTGGAAACACCATATATTTT. This gives the protein CASTLDHIGNTIYF.

The chain carries TRBV14 and TRBJ2-5; D perhaps matches TRBD2 (5 bases). The germline V and J ends were trimmed by 5 bases and 5 bases, with 15 bases remaining between them. The CDR3 has 14 residues. The germline CDR1 and CDR2 sequences are SGHDN and FVKESK. The DNA for the CDR3 is TGTGCCAGCAGCTCCCTCAGCGGTACCGAGACCCAGTACTTC. Amino acids: CASSSLSGTETQYF.

The V call is TRBV9, the J call TRBJ1-2, with 8 bases fitting TRBD1. CDR1 SGDLS and CDR2 YYNGEE come from the germline V gene. Germline trimming cut 0 bases from V and 8 bases from J; bases unmatched to any gene: 6. This CDR3 contains 14 residues. CDR3 sequence (DNA): TGTGCCAGCAGCGTAGAACCAGGGGGCAGCGGCTACACCTTC. The encoded protein is CASSVEPGGSGYTF.

The gene calls are TRBV7-9 and TRBJ2-7, with a weak D call TRBD1 (7 bases). The germline CDR1 and CDR2 sequences are SEHNR and FQNEAQ (reference sequence). V was clipped by 1 base and J by 7 bases, with 17 bases between them. This CDR3 has 15 residues. CDR3 in amino acids: CASSLEAGGLGEQYF. The CDR3 region has the DNA TGTGCCAGCAGCTTAGAGGCAGGGGGACTCGGGGAGCAGTACTTC.

The chain carries TRBV2 and TRBJ2-7, with TRBD1 matching over 9 bases. V lost 6 bases and J lost 7; bases outside the gene matches: 13. Germline CDR1 and CDR2: SNHLY and FYNNEI. The CDR3 consists of 15 residues. CDR3 DNA sequence: TGTGCCAGCAGAGGTCCCGGGACAGGGTATTCGGAGCAGTACTTC. Translation: CASRGPGTGYSEQYF. Using reference TRBV2 and TRBJ2-7 for the parts outside the CDR3, the full variable domain is EPEVTQTPSHQVTQMGQEVILRCVPISNHLYFYWYRQILGQKVEFLVSFYNNEISEKSEIFDDQFSVERPDGSNFTLKIRSTKLEDSAMYFCASRGPGTGYSEQYFGPGTRLTVT.

The chain employs TRBV18 and TRBJ1-1; a possible D gene is TRBD1 (5 bases). CDR3 size: 15 residues. Trimming stripped 2 bases from V and 0 bases from J, with 10 bases between. Germline CDR1 and CDR2: KGHSH and LQKENI. In DNA form, the CDR3 reads TGTGCCAGCTCACCAAGACAGAGTTTGAACACTGAAGCTTTCTTT. It translates to CASSPRQSLNTEAFF.

The chain links TRBV24-1 to TRBJ2-1, with D perhaps assigned TRBD1 or TRBD2 (5 bases each). V was clipped by 4 bases and J by 9 bases, with 15 bases between them. The germline V gene has CDR1 KGHDR and CDR2 SFDVKD. The CDR3 has 14 amino acids. CDR3 region: CATSEGTQDGEQFF. The CDR3 bases are TGTGCCACCAGTGAAGGGACGCAAGACGGTGAGCAGTTCTTC.

The V gene is TRBV3-1 (or the pseudogene TRBV3-2), the J gene TRBJ2-3; possible D gene TRBD1, 5 bases. The V gene lost 3 bases and the J gene lost 1 base, with 8 bases spanning the gap. CDR3 length: 14 amino acids. Germline-derived CDR1 and CDR2 are LGHDT and YNNKEL (reference sequence). CDR3 region: CASSQGLRTDTQYF. DNA of the CDR3: TGTGCCAGCAGCCAGGGGCTACGCACAGATACGCAGTATTTT.

This rearrangement joins TRBV24-1 to TRBJ2-1; maybe TRBD2 (5 bases). The length of the CDR3 is 14 residues. V lost 5 bases and J lost 5, with 12 bases in between. The germline CDR1 and CDR2 sequences are KGHDR and SFDVKD. The CDR3 nucleotides are TGTGCCACCAGTGGGGAGATTGGGGACAATGAGCAGTTCTTC. Translation: CATSGEIGDNEQFF.

This clone has only one observation. The V gene is TRBV14, the J gene TRBJ2-7, with D uncertain. The CDR3 contains 15 residues. Looked up from germline, CDR1 is SGHDN and CDR2 is FVKESK. Trimming shortened V by 4 bases and J by 0 bases, and 13 bases separated the two germline ends. The CDR3 sequence: CASSLEQAYSYEQYF. Written as DNA, the CDR3 is TGTGCCAGCAGCCTCGAGCAGGCTTACTCCTACGAGCAGTACTTC.

The genes are TRBV12-3 or TRBV12-4 and TRBJ2-7; D not resolved. This CDR3 spans 12 amino acids. V lost 6 bases and J lost 4, with 10 bases in between. Here the CDR3 DNA reads TGTGCCAGCAGCCCAGCTTGGTACGAGCAGTACTTC. Protein product: CASSPAWYEQYF.

CDR3 in DNA: TGTGCCAGCAGCTCGACAGGGTACTATGGCTACACCTTC. Translation gives CASSSTGYYGYTF. This rearrangement joins TRBV7-9 to TRBJ1-2; 7 positions agree with TRBD1. Germline V gives CDR1 SEHNR, CDR2 FQNEAQ (reference sequence). Trimming removed 4 bases from V and 3 bases from J; junction bases left unmatched: 2. The CDR3 extends over 13 amino acids. The full variable domain, its missing parts supplied by reference TRBV7-9 and TRBJ1-2, is DTGVSQNPRHKITKRGQNVTFRCDPISEHNRLYWYRQTLGQGPEFLTYFQNEAQLEKSRLLSDRFSAERPKGSFSTLEIQRTEQGDSAMYLCASSSTGYYGYTFGSGTRLTVV.

V gene TRBV7-2 combines with J gene TRBJ1-1, with 8 bases aligning to TRBD1. Germline V gives CDR1 SGHTA, CDR2 FQGNSA. J gave up 7 bases and V 6 bases, and 13 bases lay outside the gene matches. The CDR3 contains 15 residues. In DNA, the CDR3 is TGTGCCAGCAGTTCAAGGTCAGGGGGCTCGAGTGAAGCTTTCTTT. This encodes CASSSRSGGSSEAFF.

This CDR3 is CASSPRGHSSYNEQFF. CDR3 in DNA: TGTGCCAGCAGTCCCCGGGGACACTCGTCCTACAATGAGCAGTTCTTC. V gene TRBV27 combines with J gene TRBJ2-1; possible D gene TRBD1, 6 bases. Per germline, CDR1 MNHEY and CDR2 SMNVEV (reference sequence). The CDR3 sequence is 16 residues long. The V gene lost 5 bases and the J gene lost 1 base, with 15 bases spanning the gap.

The chain combines TRBV18 with TRBJ1-2, with TRBD1 matching over 10 bases. Germline CDR1 and CDR2: KGHSH and LQKENI. There are 15 residues in the CDR3. Trimming took 5 bases from V and 4 from J; bases not matched to a gene: 7. CDR3 protein: CASSSGQGGGYGYTF. The CDR3 bases are TGTGCCAGCTCATCAGGACAGGGGGGTGGCTATGGCTACACCTTC.

The rearrangement uses TRBV7-2 and TRBJ1-3, with no clear D. Trimming took off 0 bases at V and 0 bases at J, with 6 bases between the two ends. From germline, CDR1 is SGHTA and CDR2 FQGNSA. The CDR3 runs to 15 residues. The CDR3, as DNA: TGTGCCAGCAGCTTAGCTCCGAGCTCTGGAAACACCATATATTTT. Protein product: CASSLAPSSGNTIYF.

As for this clone: This sample also contains other DNA sequences that code for the same CDR3. V is TRBV19 and J is TRBJ2-7, with 10 bases fitting TRBD2. CDR1 is LNHDA, CDR2 SQIVND, per germline (reference sequence). This CDR3 is built from 15 residues. The trim removed 1 base at V and 2 bases at J, leaving 2 bases unmatched. CDR3 in amino acids: CASSIGLAGAYEQYF. CDR3 DNA sequence: TGTGCCAGTAGTATAGGTCTAGCGGGAGCCTACGAGCAGTACTTC.

This chain uses TRBV11-2 with TRBJ1-1, with 8 bases matching TRBD1. Looked up from germline, CDR1 is SGHAT and CDR2 is FQNNGV. The ends lost 1 base at V and 1 base at J; junction bases unmatched: 14. The CDR3 extends over 19 amino acids. The CDR3, as DNA: TGTGCCAGCAGCTTAGGTGCGGACAGGGTAGTGAGAACGAACACTGAAGCTTTCTTT. Translated: CASSLGADRVVRTNTEAFF.

For this clone: A junction boundary mismatches the germline segment, possibly from a read error. The chain couples TRBV3-1 (or the pseudogene TRBV3-2) to TRBJ2-2, with D perhaps matching TRBD2 (6 bases). Germline CDR1 is LGHDT and CDR2 is YNNKEL (reference sequence). The CDR3 totals 14 residues. The CDR3 DNA reads as TGTGCCAGCACCCAAGGGACTAACACCGGGGAGCTGTTTTTT. It is translated as CASTQGTNTGELFF.

This clone was counted once. V and J are TRBV5-1 and TRBJ2-3; TRBD2 aligns across 7 bases. The CDR3 covers 14 residues. With V trimmed by 0 bases and J by 4 bases, 2 bases remained unmatched. Germline V gene sequence: CDR1 SGHRS, CDR2 YFSETQ. This CDR3 is CASSLVAGADTQYF. The DNA of the CDR3 is TGCGCCAGCAGCTTGGTAGCGGGCGCAGATACGCAGTATTTT.

This clone was found once. This sequence joins TRBV6-5 and TRBJ1-1; the D gene is possibly TRBD1 (6 bases). V lost 2 bases and J 1 base, leaving 8 bases between the germline ends. The CDR3 runs to 14 residues. Germline values: CDR1 MNHEY, CDR2 SVGAGI. Here the CDR3 DNA reads TGTGCCAGCAGTTACGGGACACCGAACACTGAAGCTTTCTTT. It encodes CASSYGTPNTEAFF.

The chain couples TRBV7-9 to TRBJ2-7, with D maybe TRBD1 (6 bases). Trimming shortened V by 0 bases and J by 3 bases, and 18 bases separated the two germline ends. Germline V gene sequence: CDR1 SEHNR, CDR2 FQNEAQ (reference sequence). The CDR3 runs to 17 residues. Written as DNA, the CDR3 is TGTGCCAGCAGCTTAGCGGGGCCTCTCCAACAGGGCTACGAGCAGTACTTC. It specifies CASSLAGPLQQGYEQYF.

Only a few counts were recorded for this clone. The CDR3 DNA is TGTGCCAGCAGTTTAGACCTGGGGTCTCGAGAGCAGTACTTC. It translates to CASSLDLGSREQYF. The V call is TRBV27, the J call TRBJ2-7; D gene unclear. With 2 bases removed from V and 7 bases from J, the gap between germline ends came to 15 bases. The CDR3 spans 14 residues. Germline CDR1 MNHEY, CDR2 SMNVEV (reference sequence).

The CDR3 here is CASSYGTSPEQYF. The DNA of the CDR3 is TGTGCCAGCAGCTATGGGACTAGCCCCGAGCAGTACTTC. The rearrangement joins TRBV5-5 to TRBJ2-7, with TRBD2 identical over 9 bases. The V and J ends lost 3 bases and 6 bases, in that order; junction bases with no gene match: 4. CDR1 is SGHKS and CDR2 is YYEKEE in the germline V gene (reference sequence). The CDR3 spans 13 residues.

This rearrangement joins TRBV6-5 to TRBJ2-1; D is perhaps TRBD2 (6 bases). Germline V gene lookup returns CDR1 MNHEY and CDR2 SVGAGI. This CDR3 region has 14 residues. V dropped 6 bases and J dropped 1 base, with 10 bases sitting between them. CDR3 protein: CASRGGGSYNEQFF. The CDR3 DNA is TGTGCCAGCAGGGGAGGAGGATCCTACAATGAGCAGTTCTTC.